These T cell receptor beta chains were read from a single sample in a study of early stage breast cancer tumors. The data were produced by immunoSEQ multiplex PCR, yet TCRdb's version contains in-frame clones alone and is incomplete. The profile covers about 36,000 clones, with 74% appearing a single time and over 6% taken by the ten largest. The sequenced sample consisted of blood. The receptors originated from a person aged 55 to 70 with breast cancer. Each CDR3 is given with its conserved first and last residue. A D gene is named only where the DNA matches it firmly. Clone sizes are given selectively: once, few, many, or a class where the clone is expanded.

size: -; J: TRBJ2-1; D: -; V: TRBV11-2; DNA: TGTGCCAGCAGCTCGTTAAAATCGGGACCGGCAAACTACAATGAGCAGTTCTTC; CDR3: CASSSLKSGPANYNEQFF
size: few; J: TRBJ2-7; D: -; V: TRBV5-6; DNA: TGTGCCAGCAGCTTCTTGGCTAGAGGTCACGAGCAGTACTTC; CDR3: CASSFLARGHEQYF
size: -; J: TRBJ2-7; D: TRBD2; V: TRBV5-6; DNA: TGTGCCAGCAGCTCCTACCGGACTAGCGTCGAATACGAGCAGTACTTC; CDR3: CASSSYRTSVEYEQYF
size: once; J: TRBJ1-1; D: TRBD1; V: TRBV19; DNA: TGTGCCAGTAGTATACTGGGGACAGATAACACTGAAGCTTTCTTT; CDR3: CASSILGTDNTEAFF
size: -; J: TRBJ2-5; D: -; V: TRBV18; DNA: TGTGCCAGCGAGAGGTACGGGGGAGAGACCCAGTACTTC; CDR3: CASERYGGETQYF
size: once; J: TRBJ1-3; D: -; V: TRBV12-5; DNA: TGTGCTAGTGGTCCCCCTGGAGCTTTCGGAAACACCATATATTTT; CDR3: CASGPPGAFGNTIYF
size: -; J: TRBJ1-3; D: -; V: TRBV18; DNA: TGTGCCAGCTCACCAGAGCAGGCACACTCTGGAAACACCATATATTTT; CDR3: CASSPEQAHSGNTIYF
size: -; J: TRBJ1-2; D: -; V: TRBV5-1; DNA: TGCGCCAGCAGCGGCACAGCTGGTAACTATGGCTACACCTTC; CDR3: CASSGTAGNYGYTF
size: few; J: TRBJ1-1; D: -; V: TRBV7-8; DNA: TGTGCCAGCAGCTTAGGGGGCTTGGGGAGTGAAGCTTTCTTT; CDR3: CASSLGGLGSEAFF
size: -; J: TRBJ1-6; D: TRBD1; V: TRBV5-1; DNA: TGCGCCAGCAGCTTAAGAGTTGGACAGGGGGCGCATTCACCCCTCCACTTT; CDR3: CASSLRVGQGAHSPLHF
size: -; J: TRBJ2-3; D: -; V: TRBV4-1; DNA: TGCGCCAGCAGCCAAGTTATAGCGGAATACACAGATACGCAGTATTTT; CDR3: CASSQVIAEYTDTQYF
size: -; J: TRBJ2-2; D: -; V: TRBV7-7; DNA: TGTGCTAGCAGCCAACTCCCACAGGCGAACACCGGGGAGCTGTTTTTT; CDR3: CASSQLPQANTGELFF
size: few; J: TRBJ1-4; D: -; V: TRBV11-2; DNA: TGTGCCAGCAGCTTAGGCGTAGCAAAGAATGAAAAACTGTTTTTT; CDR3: CASSLGVAKNEKLFF
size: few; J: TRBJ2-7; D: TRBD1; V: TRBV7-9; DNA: TGTGCCAGCAGCTTCCGACAGGGTCTCTACGAGCAGTACTTC; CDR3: CASSFRQGLYEQYF
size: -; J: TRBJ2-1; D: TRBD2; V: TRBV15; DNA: TGTGCCACCAGCAACCCTAGCGGGAGTTACAATGAGCAGTTCTTC; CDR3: CATSNPSGSYNEQFF
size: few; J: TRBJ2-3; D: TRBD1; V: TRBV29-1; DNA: TGCAGCCACCGGGACAGGGGTACGCAGTATTTT; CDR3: CSHRDRGTQYF
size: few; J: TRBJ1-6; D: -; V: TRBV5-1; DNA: TGCGCCAGCAGGGACAGCCGAACCGTAGGTTCACCCCTCCACTTT; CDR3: CASRDSRTVGSPLHF
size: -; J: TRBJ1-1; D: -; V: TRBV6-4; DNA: TGTGCCAGCAGTGTTGGGGCTGGGGGTACTGAAGCTTTCTTT; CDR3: CASSVGAGGTEAFF
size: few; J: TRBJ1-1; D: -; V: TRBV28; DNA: TGTGCCAGCAGTCGCCCCGCACAGGGTCACACTGAAGCTTTCTTT; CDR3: CASSRPAQGHTEAFF
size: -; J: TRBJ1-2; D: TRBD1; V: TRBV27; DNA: TGTGCCAGCAGCCAGACAGGGCGCGACTATGGCTACACCTTC; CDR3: CASSQTGRDYGYTF
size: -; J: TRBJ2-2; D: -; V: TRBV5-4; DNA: TGTGCCAGCAAGTTGCAGGGGAACACCGGGGAGCTGTTTTTT; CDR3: CASKLQGNTGELFF
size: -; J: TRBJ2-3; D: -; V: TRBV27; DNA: TGTGCCAGCAGTTGGAGAGGCCTTGGCACAGATACGCAGTATTTT; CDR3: CASSWRGLGTDTQYF
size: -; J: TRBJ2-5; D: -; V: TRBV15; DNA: TGTGCCACCAGCAGTTTACTCGGGCCCCAAGAGACCCAGTACTTC; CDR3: CATSSLLGPQETQYF
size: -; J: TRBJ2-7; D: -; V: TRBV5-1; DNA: TGCGCCAGCAGCTTTGGTGCTACAACCTACGAGCAGTACTTC; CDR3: CASSFGATTYEQYF
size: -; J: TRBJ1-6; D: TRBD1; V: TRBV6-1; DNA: TGTGCCAGCAGTGAGGACAGGGGGTACTCACCCCTCCACTTT; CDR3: CASSEDRGYSPLHF
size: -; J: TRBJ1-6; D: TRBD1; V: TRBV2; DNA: TGTGCCAGCAGGCAACAGGGGAGAACGAATTCACCCCTCCACTTT; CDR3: CASRQQGRTNSPLHF
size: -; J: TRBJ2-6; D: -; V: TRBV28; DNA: TGTGCCAGCAGCGGAAGGGCAGGGGCCAACGTCCTGACTTTC; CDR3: CASSGRAGANVLTF
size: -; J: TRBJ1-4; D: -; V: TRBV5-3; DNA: TGTGCCAGAAGCTTGGCGGGGATGCGGGGTGAAAAACTGTTTTTT; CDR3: CARSLAGMRGEKLFF
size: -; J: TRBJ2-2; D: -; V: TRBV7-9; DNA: TGTGCCAGCAGGCAGGCCACCGGGGAGCTGTTTTTT; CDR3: CASRQATGELFF
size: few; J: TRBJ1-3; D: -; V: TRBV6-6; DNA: TGTGCCAGCAGTGACCGGCAGAGCTCTGGAAACACCATATATTTT; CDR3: CASSDRQSSGNTIYF
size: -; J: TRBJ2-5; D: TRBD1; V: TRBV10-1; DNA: TGCGCCAGCAGGGTCGGGACAGGGGGTGGTGAGACCCAGTACTTC; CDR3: CASRVGTGGGETQYF
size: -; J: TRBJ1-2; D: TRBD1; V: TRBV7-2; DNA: TGTGCCAGCAGCTTGGGACAGGGGGCTGGCGGCTACACCTTC; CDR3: CASSLGQGAGGYTF
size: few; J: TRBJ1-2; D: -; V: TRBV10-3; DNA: TGTGCCATCAGTGAGTCGGCAGGCTATGGCTACACCTTC; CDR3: CAISESAGYGYTF
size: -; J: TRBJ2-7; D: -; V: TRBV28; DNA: TGTGCCAGCAGTTTATTGGGAGAGCAGTACTTC; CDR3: CASSLLGEQYF
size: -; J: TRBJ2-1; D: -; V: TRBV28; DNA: TGTGCCAGCAGACCCCCCGGGGCGGGTGCCCCATTCTTC; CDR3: CASRPPGAGAPFF
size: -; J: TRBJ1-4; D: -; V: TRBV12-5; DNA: TGTGCTAGTGGTTTGCCAGGGGTGAAGAAACTGTTTTTT; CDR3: CASGLPGVKKLFF
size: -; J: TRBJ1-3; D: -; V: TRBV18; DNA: TGTGCCAGCTCACTCTCAGGGTCTGGAAACACCATATATTTT; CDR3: CASSLSGSGNTIYF
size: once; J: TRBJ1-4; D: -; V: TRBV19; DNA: TGTGCCAGTACCGTTGTTCGAGGACAGCAGGAAAAACTGTTTTTT; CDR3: CASTVVRGQQEKLFF
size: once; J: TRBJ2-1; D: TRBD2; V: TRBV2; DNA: TGTGCCAGCCTAAGCGGGAGCTCCTACAATGAGCAGTTCTTC; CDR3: CASLSGSSYNEQFF
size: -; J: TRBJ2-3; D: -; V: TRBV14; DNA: TGTGCCAGCAGCCCCCCCGTGTTAGGGTTGACAGATACGCAGTATTTT; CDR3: CASSPPVLGLTDTQYF
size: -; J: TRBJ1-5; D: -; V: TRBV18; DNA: TGTGCCAGCTCCCCCGCACGGGGCAATCAGCCCCAGCATTTT; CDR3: CASSPARGNQPQHF
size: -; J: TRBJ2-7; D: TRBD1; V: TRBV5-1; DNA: TGCGCCAGCAGCCAGGGGGTCCCCAGCTACGAGCAGTACTTC; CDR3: CASSQGVPSYEQYF
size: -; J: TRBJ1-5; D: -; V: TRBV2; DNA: TGTGCCAGCGGAGCTAAGGGACTCAACAATCAGCCCCAGCATTTT; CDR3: CASGAKGLNNQPQHF
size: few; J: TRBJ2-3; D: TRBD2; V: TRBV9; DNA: TGTGCCAGCAGCGTCACTAGCGGGGGGATCACAGATACGCAGTATTTT; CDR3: CASSVTSGGITDTQYF
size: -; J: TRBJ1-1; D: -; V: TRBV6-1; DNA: TGTGCCAGCTCCCGTGACGGGATAAACACTGAAGCTTTCTTT; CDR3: CASSRDGINTEAFF
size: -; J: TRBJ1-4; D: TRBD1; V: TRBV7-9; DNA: TGTGCCAGCAGCTCTACAGGGGAATGGAGTGAAAAACTGTTTTTT; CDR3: CASSSTGEWSEKLFF
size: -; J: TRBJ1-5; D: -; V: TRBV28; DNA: TGTGCCAGCAGTTTGGGGCAGGTACTCAATCAGCCCCAGCATTTT; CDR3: CASSLGQVLNQPQHF
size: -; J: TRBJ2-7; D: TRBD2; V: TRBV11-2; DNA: TGTGCCAGCAGCTTGGCCGGGACTAGCGGGAGGGAAGAGCAGTACTTC; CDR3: CASSLAGTSGREEQYF
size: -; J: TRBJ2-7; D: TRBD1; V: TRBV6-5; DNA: TGTGCCAGCAGTTACTATTCGGGACAGGGTACCTACGAGCAGTACTTC; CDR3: CASSYYSGQGTYEQYF
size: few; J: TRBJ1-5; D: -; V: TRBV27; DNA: TGTGCCAGCAGTCCGACGGGATACAATCAGCCCCAGCATTTT; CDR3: CASSPTGYNQPQHF
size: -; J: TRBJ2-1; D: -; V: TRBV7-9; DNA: TGTGCCAGCAGCTTAGTGGGGGGCCGGTCCTACAATGAGCAGTTCTTC; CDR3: CASSLVGGRSYNEQFF
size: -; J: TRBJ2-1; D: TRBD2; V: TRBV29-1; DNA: TGCAGCGTACGGGAGGCGTACAATGAGCAGTTCTTC; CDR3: CSVREAYNEQFF
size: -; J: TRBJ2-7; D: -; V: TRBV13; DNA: TGTGCCAGCTCGCTCCGGGGGCCCGACGAGCAGTACTTC; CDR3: CASSLRGPDEQYF
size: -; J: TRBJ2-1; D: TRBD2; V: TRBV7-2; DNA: TGTGCCAGCAGCTCTCCTACCAGCGGGAGATTGCCTTACAATGAGCAGTTCTTC; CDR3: CASSSPTSGRLPYNEQFF